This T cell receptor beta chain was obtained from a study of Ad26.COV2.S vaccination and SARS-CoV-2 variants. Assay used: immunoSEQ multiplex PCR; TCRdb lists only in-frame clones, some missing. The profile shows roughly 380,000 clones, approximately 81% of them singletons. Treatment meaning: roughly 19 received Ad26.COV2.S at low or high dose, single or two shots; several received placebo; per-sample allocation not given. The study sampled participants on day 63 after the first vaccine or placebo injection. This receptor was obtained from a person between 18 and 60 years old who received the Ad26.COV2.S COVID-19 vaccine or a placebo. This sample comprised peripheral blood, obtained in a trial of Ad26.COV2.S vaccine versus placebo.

The DNA for the CDR3 is TGTGCCAGCAGCTTAGGGCCTCAGGGTTACTCCTACGAGCAGTACTTC. Encoded protein: CASSLGPQGYSYEQYF. The chain links TRBV7-2 to TRBJ2-7, with D perhaps TRBD1 (5 bases). Germline V gene lookup returns CDR1 SGHTA and CDR2 FQGNSA. The length of the CDR3 is 16 residues. The V and J ends lost 1 base and 0 bases respectively, with 13 bases between them.